The 10 T cell receptor beta chains listed next were all sequenced from one sample in a study of patients and donors after allogeneic stem cell transplantation. TCRdb reprocessed the RT-PCR reads with MiXCR, giving one entry per CDR3 protein. This table has roughly 940,000 distinct CDR3 sequences, approximately 18% appearing once. Material for sequencing was blood, either unsorted or a sorted T cell fraction (not recorded which). The origin of the receptors is a human donor who was either an allogeneic HSCT recipient or a stem cell or donor lymphocyte infusion donor (not recorded which). It is not recorded whose cells these are; they may come from a transplant donor.

This clonotype was detected a few times. V usage is TRBV20-1 and J usage is TRBJ2-3; D perhaps matches TRBD2 (7 bases). V gave up 6 bases and J gave up 2 bases, with 15 bases separating them. Germline-derived CDR1 and CDR2 are DFQATT and SNEGSKA (reference sequence). This CDR3 is 14 amino acids long. DNA for the CDR3: TGCAGTGCCCGGGGGGCGGGGTACACAGATACGCAGTATTTT. Translation gives CSARGAGYTDTQYF.

This clonotype was found a few times. The rearrangement links TRBV4-3 to TRBJ2-2; the D is unclear. Germline V CDR1 and CDR2: LGHNA, YSLEER. This CDR3 spans 17 amino acids. Trimming removed 0 bases at V and 0 bases at J, with 11 bases between. The CDR3 bases are TGCGCCAGCAGCCAAGATAACGCGGACGCGAACACCGGGGAGCTGTTTTTT. Protein product: CASSQDNADANTGELFF.

This chain links TRBV6-1 with TRBJ2-7; D gene ambiguous. The ends were cut back, 1 base at V and 1 base at J, with 11 bases in the middle. Per the germline V gene, CDR1 is MNHNS and CDR2 is SASEGT. The CDR3 sequence is 15 residues long. The CDR3 is CASSEEALNSYEQYF. The DNA of the CDR3 is TGTGCCAGCAGTGAAGAAGCACTGAATTCCTACGAGCAGTACTTC.

The V and J genes are TRBV3-1 and TRBJ2-2, with TRBD2 as a possible D gene (6 bases). Trimming stripped 0 bases from V and 11 bases from J, with 16 bases between. The germline V gene has CDR1 LGHDT and CDR2 YNNKEL (reference sequence). The CDR3 contains 15 residues. Here the CDR3 reads CASSQDLLAGGELFF. For the CDR3, the DNA is TGTGCCAGCAGCCAAGATCTACTAGCAGGCGGAGAGCTGTTTTTT.

CDR3 sequence (DNA): TGTGCCAGCAGCAAAGTGGAGGGCAGGGGGAGTCAGCCCCAGCATTTT. Translated: CASSKVEGRGSQPQHF. The chain employs TRBV21-1 and TRBJ1-5; the D call of TRBD1 is as the table states it, not checked on the DNA. TRBV21-1 is classified as a pseudogene. The CDR3 runs 16 residues.

The gene calls are TRBV7-9 and TRBJ2-3; D ambiguous. Looked up from germline, CDR1 is SEHNR and CDR2 is FQNEAQ (reference sequence). The CDR3 spans 13 residues. Trimming cost V 8 bases and J 6 bases, with 15 bases left between them. For the CDR3, the DNA is TGTGCCAGCGGCCCGTTTGATGAGGATACGCAGTATTTT. Its protein product is CASGPFDEDTQYF.

This clonotype has only a few counts. The genes are TRBV5-1 and TRBJ2-3; D perhaps matches TRBD1 (6 bases). Per the germline V gene, CDR1 is SGHRS and CDR2 is YFSETQ. Trimming left V 0 bases short and J 4 bases short, with 12 bases between. This CDR3 comprises 15 residues. The CDR3 coding sequence is TGCGCCAGCAGCTTGGGGACAGCTTATCCAGATACGCAGTATTTT. Translated, it gives CASSLGTAYPDTQYF.

This clonotype was counted only a few times. The V gene is TRBV5-1, the J gene TRBJ2-5, with 9 bases aligning to TRBD2. CDR1 is SGHRS and CDR2 is YFSETQ in the germline V gene. V lost 4 bases to trimming and J lost 5 bases; unmatched junction nucleotides: 6. The CDR3 has 14 amino acids. CDR3 sequence (DNA): TGCGCCAGCAGCGGCGTAGCGGGAGAGGAGACCCAGTACTTC. As protein: CASSGVAGEETQYF.

V and J are TRBV2 and TRBJ2-3, with 9 bases fitting TRBD2. Losses at the gene ends were 5 bases for V and 2 bases for J; bases not matched to a gene: 8. Germline CDR1 reads SNHLY; CDR2 reads FYNNEI. CDR3 length equals 16 residues. The CDR3 DNA is TGTGCCAGCAGTAGGCGAGCGGGGGGTAACACAGATACGCAGTATTTT. It encodes CASSRRAGGNTDTQYF.

In its sample, this clonotype was seen many times. This chain connects TRBV4-3 to TRBJ1-2; D gene unclear. The CDR3 covers 14 residues. Germline V gene lookup returns CDR1 LGHNA and CDR2 YSLEER. Trimming removed 0 bases from V and 5 bases from J, with 10 bases in between. The DNA of the CDR3 is TGCGCCAGCAGCCAAGATACCACGGCGTATGGCTACACCTTC. Translation: CASSQDTTAYGYTF.